Below, 30 T cell receptor beta chains from the same sample are listed, as sequenced in a study of Ad26.COV2.S vaccination and SARS-CoV-2 variants (dated by TCRdb to the early 2020s). Sample treatment or condition, as interpreted from the label and publication: some 19 received Ad26.COV2.S at low or high dose, single or two shots; five or six received placebo; per-sample allocation not given. Repertoires of vaccine and placebo recipients were sequenced from samples taken on day 63 after the first injection. The library came from the immunoSEQ multiplex PCR assay. In its TCRdb copy, this immuneACCESS table keeps in-frame sequences only and misses some clones. Where compared with another copy, unresolved V genes explain less than half of these, and the others have no known cause. This sample comprises hundreds of thousands of clones, roughly nine tenths of them detected only once. Over 1.3% of the sample goes to the ten largest clones.

The sample in question was peripheral blood, obtained in a trial of Ad26.COV2.S vaccine versus placebo. Receptor source: a person aged 18-60 years who received the Ad26.COV2.S COVID-19 vaccine or a placebo.

The chain has TRBV6-6 and TRBJ2-2; 11 bases are a match to TRBD1. Per germline, CDR1 MNHNY and CDR2 SVGAGI (reference sequence). This CDR3 has 14 residues. The trim removed 6 bases at V and 6 bases at J, leaving 3 bases unmatched. As DNA, the CDR3 is TGTGCCAGCAGACGGGGACAGGGGGCCGGGGAGCTGTTTTTT. Translated, it gives CASRRGQGAGELFF.

The chain links TRBV30 to TRBJ1-5; TRBD1 matches at 8 bases. Germline values: CDR1 GTSNPN, CDR2 SVGIG (reference sequence). There are 13 residues in the CDR3. J gave up 5 bases and V 6 bases, and 6 bases lay outside the gene matches. The CDR3 reads CACQQGGDQPQHF. The CDR3 bases are TGTGCCTGTCAACAGGGGGGGGATCAGCCCCAGCATTTT.

V gene TRBV6-1 combines with J gene TRBJ1-2; D is unclear. CDR3 length: 13 residues. The germline V gene encodes CDR1 MNHNS and CDR2 SASEGT. V shed 1 base and J shed 4 bases, with 7 bases lying between them. The CDR3 DNA sequence: TGTGCCAGCAGTGAAGGGACGGCCTATGGCTACACCTTC. Protein sequence: CASSEGTAYGYTF.

This clone was counted between two and nine times. The CDR3 DNA is TGTGCCATCAGTGAGACAGGGGGCAATCAGCCCCAGCATTTT. This codes for CAISETGGNQPQHF. The V gene is TRBV10-3, the J gene TRBJ1-5; the match to TRBD1 covers 7 bases. V was pared by 2 bases and J by 2 bases, with 0 bases of the junction left unmatched. Germline V gene sequence: CDR1 ENHRY, CDR2 SYGVKD. This CDR3 region has 14 residues.

This clone was seen a handful of times. This chain joins TRBV20-1 and TRBJ2-5; D possibly corresponds to TRBD1 (6 bases). Germline lookup yields CDR1 DFQATT and CDR2 SNEGSKA (reference sequence). This CDR3 has 11 residues. V was shortened by 5 bases and J by 2 bases, with 6 bases between the two germline ends. DNA for the CDR3: TGCAGTGCTGGGACACAAGAGACCCAGTACTTC. Encoded protein: CSAGTQETQYF.

V is TRBV12-2 and J is TRBJ1-2. TRBV12-2 is classified as a pseudogene. The CDR3 totals 15 residues. The CDR3 protein is CASRLGSRQFDGYTF. CDR3 coding DNA: TGTGCAAGTCGCTTAGGATCAAGGCAGTTCGATGGCTACACCTTC.

In this sample, this clone turned up once. The rearrangement links TRBV7-3 to TRBJ2-1, with 8 bases identical to TRBD2. V trimming: 7 bases; J trimming: 2 bases; junction bases outside the gene matches: 4. This CDR3 comprises 14 residues. From germline, CDR1 is SGHTA and CDR2 FQGTGA. Here the CDR3 reads CASILAGPYNEQFF. In nucleotides, the CDR3 is TGTGCCAGCATTCTAGCGGGCCCCTACAATGAGCAGTTCTTC.

The CDR3 loop is CASSKGGPSYEQYF. The DNA for the CDR3 is TGCGCCAGCAGTAAGGGAGGGCCGTCCTACGAGCAGTACTTC. J is TRBJ2-7 and V is TRBV23-1; 7 bases are shared with TRBD2. TRBV23-1 qualifies as an ORF whose function is uncertain. This CDR3 has 14 amino acids. V shed 5 bases, J shed 1 base, and the junction held 5 bases outside the gene matches.

V is TRBV5-1 and J is TRBJ2-7, with 9 positions matching TRBD1. This CDR3 has 14 amino acids. CDR1 and CDR2 from the germline V gene are SGHRS and YFSETQ. The V segment lost 2 bases and the J segment 9 bases; nucleotides outside the gene matches: 9. This CDR3 reads CASSFTGGYGTQYF. The CDR3 region has the DNA TGCGCCAGCAGCTTTACAGGGGGCTATGGGACGCAGTACTTC.

The chain joins TRBV29-1 to TRBJ2-3, with a weak D call TRBD2 (6 bases). V was cut by 4 bases and J by 2 bases, with 7 bases left in between. The CDR3 extends over 12 amino acids. CDR1 and CDR2 from the germline V gene are SQVTM and ANQGSEA. The CDR3 DNA follows: TGCAGCGTTGTAGCGGCCACAGATACGCAGTATTTT. This codes for CSVVAATDTQYF.

Turning to this clone: Different DNA sequences within this sample yield the same CDR3. This chain links TRBV7-9 with TRBJ1-2, with 7 nucleotides matching TRBD1. The CDR3 is made up of 13 amino acids. Germline V gene data show CDR1 as SEHNR and CDR2 as FQNEAQ (reference sequence). Trimming at V came to 6 bases and at J to 2 bases, leaving 3 bases not matched to a gene. The CDR3 region is CASSPQGNYGYTF. CDR3 in DNA: TGTGCCAGCAGTCCACAGGGGAACTATGGCTACACCTTC.

CDR3 amino acids: CASSLVAGGGTEAFF. The DNA of the CDR3 is TGTGCCAGCAGCTTGGTGGCAGGGGGAGGTACTGAAGCTTTCTTT. The V gene is TRBV5-4, the J gene TRBJ1-1; 7 nucleotides agree with TRBD1. The germline CDR1 and CDR2 sequences are SGHNT and YYREEE (reference sequence). Germline trimming cut 0 bases from V and 5 bases from J; bases unmatched to any gene: 7. The CDR3 runs to 15 residues.

V is TRBV27 and J is TRBJ2-5; the match to TRBD1 covers 7 bases. Trimming took 2 bases from V and 2 from J; bases not matched to a gene: 11. Per the germline V gene, CDR1 is MNHEY and CDR2 is SMNVEV (reference sequence). The CDR3 sequence is 17 residues long. This CDR3 reads CASSLLRDSQVQETQYF. CDR3 sequence (DNA): TGTGCCAGCAGTTTACTACGGGACAGTCAAGTTCAAGAGACCCAGTACTTC.

The V call is TRBV5-1, the J call TRBJ1-1; 7 bases match TRBD1. Germline lookup yields CDR1 SGHRS and CDR2 YFSETQ. V lost 5 bases to trimming and J lost 1 base; unmatched junction nucleotides: 14. This CDR3 region has 17 residues. The CDR3 nucleotides are TGCGCCAGCAGACAGACCCCGGACAGGACGCGGAACACTGAAGCTTTCTTT. Its protein is CASRQTPDRTRNTEAFF.

As to this clone: Other DNA sequences within the sample encode an identical CDR3. The chain joins TRBV6-2 or TRBV6-3 to TRBJ1-1; 7 nucleotides align to TRBD1. There are 13 residues in the CDR3. Germline-derived CDR1 and CDR2 are MNHEY and SVGEGT. V gave up 5 bases and J gave up 1 base; unmatched junction bases: 1. CDR3 sequence (DNA): TGTGCCAGCAGTCGACAGGGGAACACTGAAGCTTTCTTT. Translation gives CASSRQGNTEAFF.

V gene TRBV29-1 combines with J gene TRBJ1-2; weak D call: TRBD1 (6 bases). Trimming took off 3 bases at V and 5 bases at J, with 13 bases between the two ends. Germline values: CDR1 SQVTM, CDR2 ANQGSEA. The CDR3 totals 13 residues. The DNA of the CDR3 is TGCAGCGTTGACGGGGGCGCCGCGTATGGCTACACCTTC. As protein: CSVDGGAAYGYTF.

As concerns this clone: Other nucleotide sequences from this sample produce the same CDR3. V usage is TRBV20-1 and J usage is TRBJ1-1; D is ambiguous. This CDR3 has 10 residues. The germline gives CDR1 DFQATT, CDR2 SNEGSKA (reference sequence). With 3 bases removed from V and 5 bases from J, the gap between germline ends came to 4 bases. As DNA, the CDR3 is TGCAGTGCTAGGGTGACTGAAGCTTTCTTT. This encodes CSARVTEAFF.

The chain joins TRBV9 to TRBJ2-7; D tentatively reads TRBD1 or TRBD2 (6 bases each). The CDR3 loop spans 11 amino acids. The V end was cut by 5 bases, the J end by 5 bases, with 8 bases between. CDR1 SGDLS and CDR2 YYNGEE come from the germline V gene. The CDR3 protein is CASSRGDEQYF. The CDR3, as DNA: TGTGCCAGCAGTAGGGGGGACGAGCAGTACTTC.

The chain links TRBV7-8 to TRBJ2-6; tentatively, D is TRBD2 (5 bases). This CDR3 region has 16 residues. The V end was cut by 3 bases, the J end by 0 bases, with 9 bases between. CDR1 and CDR2 (germline): SGHVS, FQNEAQ. Here the CDR3 DNA reads TGTGCCAGCAGCTTCCTAAGCGGCTCTGGGGCCAACGTCCTGACTTTC. The encoded protein is CASSFLSGSGANVLTF.

This chain uses TRBV5-1 with TRBJ2-3; D perhaps matches TRBD2 (6 bases). Germline V lookup: CDR1 SGHRS, CDR2 YFSETQ. The CDR3 sequence is 13 residues long. V lost 0 bases to trimming and J lost 8 bases, with 10 bases between them. The CDR3 DNA sequence: TGCGCCAGCAGCTTGGGGAGGGCCGGTACGCAGTATTTT. Protein sequence: CASSLGRAGTQYF.

This chain's CDR3 is CASSALPGQGSDTQYF. The CDR3 DNA sequence: TGTGCCAGCAGCGCCCTACCGGGACAGGGGTCAGATACGCAGTATTTT. The chain uses TRBV5-5 and TRBJ2-3; TRBD1 matches 10 bases. Looked up from germline, CDR1 is SGHKS and CDR2 is YYEKEE (reference sequence). The CDR3 covers 16 residues. The J segment lost 4 bases and the V segment lost 4 bases, leaving 9 bases of the junction unmatched.

The chain couples TRBV7-8 to TRBJ1-5; 8 bases align to TRBD1. After removal of 4 bases from V and 2 bases from J, the junction contained 4 bases not matched to a gene. The CDR3 consists of 15 residues. In germline, CDR1 is SGHVS, CDR2 FQNEAQ. The CDR3 is CASSSRTGRNQPQHF. The CDR3 bases are TGTGCCAGCAGCTCCCGGACAGGGCGCAATCAGCCCCAGCATTTT.

This clone was detected a few times. The gene calls are TRBV18 and TRBJ1-5, with a tentative D call TRBD1 (5 bases). V was cut by 3 bases and J by 5 bases, with 11 bases left in between. The CDR3 runs 14 residues. Looked up from germline, CDR1 is KGHSH and CDR2 is LQKENI. The CDR3 bases are TGTGCCAGCTCACCCTCGTCGGGGGATCAGCCCCAGCATTTT. This sequence encodes CASSPSSGDQPQHF.

This chain joins TRBV6-2 or TRBV6-3 and TRBJ1-2; D remains ambiguous. There are 12 residues in the CDR3. V lost 6 bases, J lost 7 bases, and 12 bases lay in between. The germline CDR1 and CDR2 sequences are MNHEY and SVGEGT. Here the CDR3 DNA reads TGTGCCAGCAGCCTAGGAGGTATTGGCTACACCTTC. Translating it yields CASSLGGIGYTF.

V is TRBV4-2 and J is TRBJ2-2, with 9 nucleotides matching TRBD2. Trimming removed 8 bases from V and 4 bases from J; junction bases left unmatched: 8. From germline, CDR1 is LGHNA and CDR2 YNFKEQ. This CDR3 has 15 amino acids. The CDR3 DNA sequence: TGTGCCAGCTCTCGGCTAGCGGGGTCCACCGGGGAGCTGTTTTTT. It encodes CASSRLAGSTGELFF.

The rearrangement uses TRBV5-1 and TRBJ1-3; D is unclear. There are 14 residues in the CDR3. The germline V gene has CDR1 SGHRS and CDR2 YFSETQ. Trimming removed 1 base from V and 0 bases from J, with 5 bases in between. Written as DNA, the CDR3 is TGCGCCAGCAGCTTGACCAACTCTGGAAACACCATATATTTT. Amino acid sequence: CASSLTNSGNTIYF.

This chain connects TRBV29-1 to TRBJ1-1; D uncertain. Germline loops: CDR1 SQVTM, CDR2 ANQGSEA. The CDR3 is 11 amino acids. Between the trimmed V and J ends, which lost 2 bases and 8 bases, there was a span of 9 bases. The CDR3 loop reads CSVERGGEAFF. The CDR3 DNA sequence: TGCAGCGTTGAAAGAGGAGGGGAAGCTTTCTTT.

V usage is TRBV30 and J usage is TRBJ2-2; D unresolved. This CDR3 comprises 13 residues. The germline gives CDR1 GTSNPN, CDR2 SVGIG (reference sequence). The germline V and J ends were trimmed by 5 bases and 1 base, with 8 bases remaining between them. CDR3 coding DNA: TGTGCCTGGGCTGACTGGAACACCGGGGAGCTGTTTTTT. This gives the protein CAWADWNTGELFF.

On this clone: The junction and the germline gene differ at one end; a read error may be behind it. The rearrangement joins TRBV6-1 to TRBJ2-3; the match to TRBD1 covers 9 bases. Germline assignment: CDR1 MNHNS and CDR2 SASEGT. The CDR3 sequence is 17 residues long. This CDR3 is CASSEFVGQGGTDTQYF. In DNA, the CDR3 is TGTGCCAGCAGTGAGTTTGTGGGACAGGGAGGCACCGATACGCAGTATTTT.

The chain couples TRBV30 to TRBJ1-1; D uncertain. Trimming shortened V by 4 bases and J by 1 base, and 10 bases separated the two germline ends. The CDR3 length is 13 residues. The germline gives CDR1 GTSNPN, CDR2 SVGIG (reference sequence). The CDR3 region has the DNA TGTGCCTGGACTGTCCGGACGAACACTGAAGCTTTCTTT. This encodes CAWTVRTNTEAFF.